This is a list of T cell receptor beta chains from one sample in a study of blood T cell repertoires in COVID-19. Profiled with immunoSEQ multiplex PCR; TCRdb holds only in-frame clones, not every one. The sample yields about 380,000 clones, around 85% seen once. The sample consisted of peripheral blood. Receptors were obtained from a woman aged 18-30 years with acute or convalescent COVID-19. Both conserved end residues are part of each CDR3. The D gene is left open where the match is weak. A row's size may be missing; if present it is once, few, many or a size class.

D gene	clone size	V gene	J gene	CDR3 DNA	CDR3 protein
TRBD1	NA	TRBV18	TRBJ1-3	TGTGCCAGCTCACTTGCCGGGACAGGGGGCCTCTCTGGAAACACCATATATTTT	CASSLAGTGGLSGNTIYF
TRBD1	few	TRBV29-1	TRBJ2-2	TGCAGCGTCCGTGGACAGGGGGTAACCGGGGAGCTGTTTTTT	CSVRGQGVTGELFF
TRBD2	NA	TRBV7-3	TRBJ2-3	TGTGCCAGCAGCTCTACTAGCGGCACAGATACGCAGTATTTT	CASSSTSGTDTQYF
NA	once	TRBV10-2	TRBJ2-5	TGCGCCAGCAGTGAGCCGGGGGTGGGAGAGACCCAGTACTTC	CASSEPGVGETQYF
NA	NA	TRBV7-2	TRBJ2-1	TGTGCCAGCAGCTTAGTAAATAGCCTAGGGGGCAATGAGCAGTTCTTC	CASSLVNSLGGNEQFF
NA	NA	TRBV28	TRBJ1-6	TGTGCCAGCAGTTTGGCCACCGGGCAGGGTAATTCACCCCTCCACTTT	CASSLATGQGNSPLHF
NA	once	TRBV4-1	TRBJ2-2	TGCGCCAGCCGGCTTGTAGGTCCGGAGGGGTCCTTGAACACCGGGGAGCTGTTTTTT	CASRLVGPEGSLNTGELFF
NA	NA	TRBV5-1	TRBJ2-1	TGCGCCAGCAGCTTTGCAGGGCATGGTGTGCAGTTCTTC	CASSFAGHGVQFF
TRBD1	NA	TRBV5-8	TRBJ1-6	TGTGCCAGCAGCCCCGGGACAGGGAAAAACAATTCACCCCTCCACTTT	CASSPGTGKNNSPLHF
NA	NA	TRBV24-1	TRBJ1-1	TGTGCCACCAGTGGGGGAGGGCCAGGGAACACTGAAGCTTTCTTT	CATSGGGPGNTEAFF
NA	once	TRBV6-6	TRBJ1-4	TGTGCCAGCAGTTACTCGACCGGGAAGACTGAAAAACTGTTTTTT	CASSYSTGKTEKLFF
TRBD2	NA	TRBV3-1/TRBV3-2	TRBJ2-2	TGTGCCAGCAGCCAAGCTAGCGGGATCACCGGGGAGCTGTTTTTT	CASSQASGITGELFF
TRBD1	once	TRBV9	TRBJ1-5	TGTGCCAGCAGCTTACCGGGACAGGGAAATCAGCCCCAGCATTTT	CASSLPGQGNQPQHF
NA	once	TRBV12-3/TRBV12-4	TRBJ2-4	TGTGCCAGCACAACAGTTGCCAAAAACATTCAGTACTTC	CASTTVAKNIQYF
NA	NA	TRBV27	TRBJ2-7	TGTGCCAGCAGTTTATACGGAGCCGCGGTCTACGAGCAGTACTTC	CASSLYGAAVYEQYF
NA	NA	TRBV3-1/TRBV3-2	TRBJ1-6	TGTGCCAGCAGCCGGGGCTCGGGTATTGGTTCACCCCTCCACTTT	CASSRGSGIGSPLHF
NA	once	TRBV5-1	TRBJ1-1	TGCGCCAGCAGCTTAGGCGGATTGAACACTGAAGCTTTCTTT	CASSLGGLNTEAFF
NA	NA	TRBV27	TRBJ2-3	TGTGCCAGCAGGATCACAGGATACACAGATACGCAGTATTTT	CASRITGYTDTQYF
NA	NA	TRBV12-5	TRBJ1-6	TGTGCTAGTGGCAGGGGAGCCTCCTATAATTCACCCCTCCACTTT	CASGRGASYNSPLHF
TRBD2	NA	TRBV7-2	TRBJ2-3	TGTGCCAGCAGCTTAGGACTAGCGGGAGGGCCGAAAGATACGCAGTATTTT	CASSLGLAGGPKDTQYF
NA	few	TRBV11-2	TRBJ2-7	TGTGCCAGCAGCTTAGATTTGCGGAGGGAGCAGTACTTC	CASSLDLRREQYF
NA	NA	TRBV6-6	TRBJ2-7	TGTGCCAGCAGCCGACGCGACAGGAACGAGCAGTACTTC	CASSRRDRNEQYF